This TCR beta chain was captured by sequencing in a study of blood T cell repertoires in COVID-19. Study at large: The samples span acute and convalescent COVID-19 from the United States, Italy and Spain.

Assay used: immunoSEQ multiplex PCR; TCRdb lists only in-frame clones, some missing. The sample consists of 95,000 to 150,000 clones, approximately 85% of them appearing once. The CDR3 is 18 amino acids. In germline, CDR1 is LNHDA, CDR2 SQIVND (reference sequence). The V gene end was trimmed by 6 bases and the J gene end by 3 bases; junction bases not matched to a gene: 15. V gene TRBV19 combines with J gene TRBJ2-3; 10 bases map to TRBD2. Input material: peripheral blood. The sequence was collected from a woman older than 75 with COVID-19, enrolled during active disease. The CDR3 DNA follows: TGTGCCAGTAGGGACAGGGCCTCCCCTAGCGGGAGAACAGATACGCAGTATTTT. Protein: CASRDRASPSGRTDTQYF.